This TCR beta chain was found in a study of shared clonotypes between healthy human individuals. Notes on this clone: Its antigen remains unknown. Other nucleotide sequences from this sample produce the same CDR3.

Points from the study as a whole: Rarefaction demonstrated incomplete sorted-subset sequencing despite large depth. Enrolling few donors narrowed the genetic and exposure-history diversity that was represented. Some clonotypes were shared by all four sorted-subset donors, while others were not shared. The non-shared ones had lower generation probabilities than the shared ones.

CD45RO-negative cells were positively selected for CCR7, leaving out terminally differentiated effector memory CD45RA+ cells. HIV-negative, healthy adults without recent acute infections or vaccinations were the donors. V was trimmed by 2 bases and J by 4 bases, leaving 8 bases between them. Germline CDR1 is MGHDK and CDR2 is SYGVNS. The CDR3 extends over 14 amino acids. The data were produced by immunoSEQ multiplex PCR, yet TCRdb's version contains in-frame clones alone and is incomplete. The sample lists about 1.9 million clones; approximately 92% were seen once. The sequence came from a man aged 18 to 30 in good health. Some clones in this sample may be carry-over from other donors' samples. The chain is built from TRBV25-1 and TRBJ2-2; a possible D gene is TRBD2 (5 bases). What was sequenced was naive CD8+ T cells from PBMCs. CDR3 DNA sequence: TGTGCCAGCAGTGAAAGCGGCGGCACCGGGGAGCTGTTTTTT. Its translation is CASSESGGTGELFF.